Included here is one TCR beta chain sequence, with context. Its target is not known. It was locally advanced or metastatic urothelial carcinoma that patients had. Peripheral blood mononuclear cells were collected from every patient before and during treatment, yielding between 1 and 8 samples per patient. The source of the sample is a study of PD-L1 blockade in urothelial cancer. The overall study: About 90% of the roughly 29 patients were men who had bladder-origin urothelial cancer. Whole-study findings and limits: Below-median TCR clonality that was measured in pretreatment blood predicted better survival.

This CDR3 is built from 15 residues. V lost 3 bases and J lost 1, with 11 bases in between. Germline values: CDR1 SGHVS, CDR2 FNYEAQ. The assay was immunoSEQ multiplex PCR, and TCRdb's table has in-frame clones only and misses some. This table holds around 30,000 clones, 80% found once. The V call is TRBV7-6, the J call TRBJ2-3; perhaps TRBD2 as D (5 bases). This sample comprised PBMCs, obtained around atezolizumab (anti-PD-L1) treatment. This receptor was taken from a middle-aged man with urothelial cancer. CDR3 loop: CASSLTPRGTDTQYF. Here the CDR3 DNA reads TGTGCCAGCAGCTTGACCCCGCGGGGCACAGATACGCAGTATTTT.